Given below is one T cell receptor (beta chain) in context. It lacks a known antigen. No per-base quality is available; no much larger clone lies one base away. The time point tag for this specimen amounts to: week 11, during vaccination. A 20-mer mutant IDH1 peptide at 300 micrograms in Montanide made up each vaccine dose, which was injected subcutaneously together with topical imiquimod. Newly diagnosed WHO grade 3 or 4 IDH1-mutant astrocytomas showing loss of nuclear ATRX were present in the donors. The samples were drawn from NOA16, a multicentre, single-arm, open-label phase I trial in Germany that tested a mutant IDH1 peptide vaccine in humans for the first time. Genomic DNA for TCRB sequencing was extracted from EDTA blood using the DNeasy Blood and Tissue Kit. The data were obtained in a study of a mutant IDH1 vaccine in newly diagnosed glioma (dated by TCRdb to about 2021). In terms of the full investigation: Patients received eight vaccinations in weeks 1, 3, 5, 7, 11, 15, 19 and 23, corresponding to visits V03 through V10. In the chemotherapy-containing groups, vaccination started alongside temozolomide cycles, whereas in patients who had radiotherapy alone it started 4-6 weeks after radiotherapy. Of the roughly 31 treated patients, about 60% were male and approximately 40% were female, and the mean age was approximately 40 years. Prior to enrollment, standard therapy consisting of radiotherapy alone, temozolomide alone, or radiochemotherapy with temozolomide had been administered to patients, with the combination being received by most patients. Peripheral blood was collected at six visits: V03 (baseline), V05, V07, V10, V12 and V13. For exploratory analyses, fewer than 30 treated patients had longitudinal TCRB deep sequencing done wherever samples were available.

Libraries were made using the immunoSEQ multiplex PCR assay. Rearranged TCR beta chain sequences were amplified with the hsTCRB Kit following the manufacturer's protocol. Sequencing of TCRB libraries was carried out on an Illumina MiSeq. The study's processing was this. The kit vendor's proprietary platform handled demultiplexing, trimming and gene mapping. Sourced from immuneACCESS, this table was stored by TCRdb with only in-frame sequences that have V and J called. A share of the clones is absent; for the studies checked, an unresolved V gene accounts for under half, and the remainder has no known explanation. The DNA gave D and trimming, while V, J and clone size come from that table. For this sample there are 20,000 to 25,000 clones; around 92% appear just once. More than 5.5% of the sample lies in the top ten. CDR1 and CDR2, per the germline V gene, are MNHNS and SASEGT. The CDR3, from cysteine to phenylalanine, totals 16 residues. This entry keeps only the CDR3 DNA: 48 bases, framed from base 1. V ends up 2 bases short and J 7 bases short, with an unmatched junction base count of 7.

The full study reports these points: Selection of PBMC samples for TCRB deep sequencing was based on availability. The authors stated that sample limitations prevented analyses of patient blood samples from being reproduced. Across multiple MHC alleles, vaccine-induced immune responses were seen in approximately 93% of patients. No apparent relationship was observed between pseudoprogression and alterations in the top peripheral T cell clonotypes detected by TCRB sequencing.

The chain is assembled from TRBV6-1 and TRBJ1-4, and 10 junctional nucleotides match TRBD1. This specimen was PBMCs, taken from a glioma patient whose treatment included an IDH1 peptide vaccine. This clonotype was sampled from a woman in her 40s with glioma. The nucleotide sequence is given as TGTGCCAGCAGTGAACGGACAGGGGGTTGGGGTGAAAAACTGTTTTTT. Translated, this gives CASSERTGGWGEKLFF.